This TCR beta chain is from a study of T cell responses to AZD1222 COVID-19 vaccine. The CDR3 loop spans 15 amino acids. V lost 1 base and J 4 bases, leaving 14 bases between the germline ends. In germline, CDR1 is LNHNV, CDR2 YYDKDF (reference sequence). Sequenced by immunoSEQ multiplex PCR; TCRdb stores in-frame clones only, minus some. The sample includes about 120,000 clones, under 95% of them seen just once. The chain uses TRBV15 and TRBJ2-7; D may be TRBD1 (6 bases). This sequence originates from an adult who received the AZD1222 COVID-19 vaccine. The sample in question was peripheral blood, obtained 28 days after the second AZD1222 dose. CDR3 amino acids: CATSRGGTLGYEQYF. Written as DNA, the CDR3 is TGTGCCACCAGCAGAGGTGGGACACTCGGGTACGAGCAGTACTTC.